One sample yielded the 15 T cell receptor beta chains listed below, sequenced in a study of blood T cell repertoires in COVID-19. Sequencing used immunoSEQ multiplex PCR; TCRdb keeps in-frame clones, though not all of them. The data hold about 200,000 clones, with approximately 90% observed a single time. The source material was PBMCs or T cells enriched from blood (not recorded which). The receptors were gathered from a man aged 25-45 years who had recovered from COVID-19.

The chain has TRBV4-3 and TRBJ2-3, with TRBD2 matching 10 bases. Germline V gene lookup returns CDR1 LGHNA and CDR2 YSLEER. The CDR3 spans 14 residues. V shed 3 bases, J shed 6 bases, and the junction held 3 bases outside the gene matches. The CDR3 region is CASSHGLAEDTQYF. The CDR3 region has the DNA TGCGCCAGCAGCCACGGACTAGCGGAGGATACGCAGTATTTT.

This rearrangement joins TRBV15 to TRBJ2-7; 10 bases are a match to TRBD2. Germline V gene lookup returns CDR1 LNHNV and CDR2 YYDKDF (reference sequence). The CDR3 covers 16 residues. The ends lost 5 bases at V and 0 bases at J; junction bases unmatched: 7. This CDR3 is CATSSRLAGASYEQYF. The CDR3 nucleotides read TGTGCCACCAGCTCCCGACTAGCGGGCGCCTCCTACGAGCAGTACTTC.

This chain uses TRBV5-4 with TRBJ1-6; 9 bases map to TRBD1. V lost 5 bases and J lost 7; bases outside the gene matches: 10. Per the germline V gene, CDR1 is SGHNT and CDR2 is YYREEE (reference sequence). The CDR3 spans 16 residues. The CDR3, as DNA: TGTGCCAGCAGAATCTCAGCGGGACAGGGCAATTCACCCCTCCACTTT. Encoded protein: CASRISAGQGNSPLHF.

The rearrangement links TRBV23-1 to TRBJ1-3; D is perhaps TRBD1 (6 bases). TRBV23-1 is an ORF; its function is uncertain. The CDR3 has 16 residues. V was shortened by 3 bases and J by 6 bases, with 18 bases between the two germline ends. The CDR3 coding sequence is TGCGCCAGCAGTCACCTGGAGGGGGGGCTGTTAAACACCATATATTTT. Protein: CASSHLEGGLLNTIYF.

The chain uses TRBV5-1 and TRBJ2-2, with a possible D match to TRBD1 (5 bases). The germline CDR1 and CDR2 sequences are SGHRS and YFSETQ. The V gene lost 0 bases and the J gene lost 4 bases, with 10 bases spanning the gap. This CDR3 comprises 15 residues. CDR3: CASSLGSGFTGELFF. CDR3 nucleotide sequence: TGCGCCAGCAGCTTGGGCTCAGGGTTCACCGGGGAGCTGTTTTTT.

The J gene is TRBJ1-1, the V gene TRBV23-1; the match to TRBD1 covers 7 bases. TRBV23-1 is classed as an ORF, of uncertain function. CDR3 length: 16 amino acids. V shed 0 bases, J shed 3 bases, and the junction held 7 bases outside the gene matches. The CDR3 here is CASSQSRQGRDTEAFF. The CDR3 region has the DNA TGCGCCAGCAGTCAATCTAGACAGGGTCGAGACACTGAAGCTTTCTTT.

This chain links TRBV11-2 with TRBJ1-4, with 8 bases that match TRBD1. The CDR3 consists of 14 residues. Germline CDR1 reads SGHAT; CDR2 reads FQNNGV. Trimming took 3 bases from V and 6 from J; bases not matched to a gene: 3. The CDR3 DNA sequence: TGTGCCAGCAGCTTGACAGGGGTATATGAAAAACTGTTTTTT. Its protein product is CASSLTGVYEKLFF.

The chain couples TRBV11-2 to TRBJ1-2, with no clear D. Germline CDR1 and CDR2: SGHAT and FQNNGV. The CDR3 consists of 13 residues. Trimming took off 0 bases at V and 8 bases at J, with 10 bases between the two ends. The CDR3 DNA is TGTGCCAGCAGCTTAGAATCAGGATCAGGCTACACCTTC. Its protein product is CASSLESGSGYTF.

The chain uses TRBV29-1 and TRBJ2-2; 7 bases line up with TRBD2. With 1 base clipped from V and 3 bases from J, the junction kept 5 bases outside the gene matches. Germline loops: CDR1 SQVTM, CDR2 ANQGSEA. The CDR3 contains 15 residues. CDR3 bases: TGCAGCGTTGAAGGGCTCGGGAGGTACACCGGGGAGCTGTTTTTT. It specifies CSVEGLGRYTGELFF.

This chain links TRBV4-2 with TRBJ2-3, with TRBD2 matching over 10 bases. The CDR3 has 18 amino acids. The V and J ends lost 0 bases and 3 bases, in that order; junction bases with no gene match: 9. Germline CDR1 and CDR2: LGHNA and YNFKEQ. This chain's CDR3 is CASSQEGLTSGTTDTQYF. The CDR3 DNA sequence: TGTGCCAGCAGCCAAGAAGGGTTAACTAGCGGGACTACAGATACGCAGTATTTT.

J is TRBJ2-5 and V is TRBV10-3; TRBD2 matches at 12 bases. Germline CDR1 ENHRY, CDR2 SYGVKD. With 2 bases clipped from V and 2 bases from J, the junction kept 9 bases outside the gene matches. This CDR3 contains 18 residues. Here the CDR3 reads CAISEPPGLAGIQETQYF. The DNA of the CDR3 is TGTGCCATCAGTGAGCCCCCGGGACTAGCGGGCATACAAGAGACCCAGTACTTC.

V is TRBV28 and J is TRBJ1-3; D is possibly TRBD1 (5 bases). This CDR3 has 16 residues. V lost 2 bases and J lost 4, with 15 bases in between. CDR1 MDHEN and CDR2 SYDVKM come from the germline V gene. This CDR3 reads CASSLRRDQLGNTIYF. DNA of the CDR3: TGTGCCAGCAGTTTAAGGAGGGACCAACTCGGAAACACCATATATTTT.

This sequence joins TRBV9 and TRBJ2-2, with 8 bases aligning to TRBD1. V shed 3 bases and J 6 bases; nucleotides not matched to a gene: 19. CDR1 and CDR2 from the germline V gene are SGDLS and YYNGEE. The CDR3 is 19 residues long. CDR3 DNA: TGTGCCAGCAGCGCGACCGGGACAGGCCTCGTAGGCTACCCCGGGGAGCTGTTTTTT. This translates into CASSATGTGLVGYPGELFF.

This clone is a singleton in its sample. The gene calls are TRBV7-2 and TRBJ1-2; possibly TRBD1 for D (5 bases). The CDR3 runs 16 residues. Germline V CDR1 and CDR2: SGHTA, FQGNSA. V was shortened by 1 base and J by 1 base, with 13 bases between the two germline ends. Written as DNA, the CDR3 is TGTGCCAGCAGCTTAGAAGGAGAGGGACTTAACTATGGCTACACCTTC. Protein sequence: CASSLEGEGLNYGYTF.

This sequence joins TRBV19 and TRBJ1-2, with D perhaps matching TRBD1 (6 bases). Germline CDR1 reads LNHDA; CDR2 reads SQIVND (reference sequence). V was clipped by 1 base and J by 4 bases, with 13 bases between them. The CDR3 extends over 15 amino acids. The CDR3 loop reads CASSIVSGTTYGYTF. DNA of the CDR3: TGTGCCAGTAGTATAGTCTCCGGGACAACCTATGGCTACACCTTC.